This TCR beta chain was observed in a study of regulatory T cells in long-lasting Graves disease. This CDR3 is 14 amino acids long. The germline V gene has CDR1 SGHKS and CDR2 YYEKEE (reference sequence). Noted time point: newly diagnosed GD, antithyroid drugs for less than 3 months. RNA isolated from PBMCs was used to make the TCR library. Libraries of TCR beta came from iRepertoire HTBI primers plus Arm-PCR of CDR3 regions. A single record per CDR3 protein comes from TCRdb applying MiXCR to the multiplex PCR reads. Among around 500,000 distinct CDR3 sequences, about 13% were seen once, and the ten largest hold 8% to 10%. General study findings and limits: The TCR repertoire of persistent Graves' patients was less diverse than that of newly diagnosed ones.

Details on this clonotype: The antigen is unknown. Its ends do not fully match the called genes, so a read error is possible.

This same sample was also part of a study on T cells in Graves' hyperthyroidism and ophthalmopathy. From that paper: For Graves' hyperthyroidism to be stable, ophthalmopathy could not progress within 18 months. Most thyroid clonotypes expanded above 0.001 were also detected in blood. Prediction of ophthalmopathy progression came a median approximately 6 months pre-onset.

The sample was peripheral blood mononuclear cells (PBMCs), taken at new diagnosis, from a patient treated with antithyroid drugs. The source of this sequence is a man aged 25 to 40 with Graves disease. The J gene is TRBJ1-5, the V gene TRBV5-5; D is unclear. In DNA form, the CDR3 reads TGCGCCAGCAGCCCCCTCTCTGGCAATCAGCCCCAGCATTTT. Protein product: CASSPLSGNQPQHF.